The present TCR beta chain was sequenced within a study of early T cells in non-severe SARS-CoV-2 infection. At least ten counts were recorded for this clonotype. Its antigen remains unknown. Trimming took 3 bases from V and 5 from J; bases not matched to a gene: 6. The CDR3 is made up of 13 amino acids. Germline V CDR1 and CDR2: DFQATT, SNEGSKA (reference sequence). The study, taken as a whole, reports: There was a bias toward anti-spike CD8 responses in VDJdb matching, which missed private and CD4 specificities.

Molecules of cDNA were individually given unique molecular identifiers that were attached to them. TCRdb used MiXCR to reprocess the 5' RACE reads, holding one entry per CDR3 protein. The sample holds tens of thousands of distinct CDR3 sequences, 14% seen once. Sequencing input: whole blood. The origin of this receptor is an adult who was a healthcare worker with PCR-confirmed SARS-CoV-2 infection or an uninfected control (not recorded which). The chain uses TRBV20-1 and TRBJ2-5, with 7 bases aligning to TRBD2. The DNA for the CDR3 is TGCAGTGCTAGCGGGGGGATGGGGGAGACCCAGTACTTC. This translates into CSASGGMGETQYF.